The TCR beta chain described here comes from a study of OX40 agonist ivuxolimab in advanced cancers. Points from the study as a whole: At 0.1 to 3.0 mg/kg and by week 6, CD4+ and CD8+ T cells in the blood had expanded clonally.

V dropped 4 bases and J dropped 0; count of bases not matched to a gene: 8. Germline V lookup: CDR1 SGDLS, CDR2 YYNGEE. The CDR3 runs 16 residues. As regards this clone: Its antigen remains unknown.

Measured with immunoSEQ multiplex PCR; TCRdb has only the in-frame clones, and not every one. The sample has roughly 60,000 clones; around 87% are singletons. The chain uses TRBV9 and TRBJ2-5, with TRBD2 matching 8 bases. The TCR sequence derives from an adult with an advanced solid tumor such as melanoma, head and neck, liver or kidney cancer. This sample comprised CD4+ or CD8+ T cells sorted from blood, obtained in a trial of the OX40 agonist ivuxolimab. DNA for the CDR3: TGTGCCAGCAGCTCGTTAGCGGGGTCGTACCAAGAGACCCAGTACTTC. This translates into CASSSLAGSYQETQYF.